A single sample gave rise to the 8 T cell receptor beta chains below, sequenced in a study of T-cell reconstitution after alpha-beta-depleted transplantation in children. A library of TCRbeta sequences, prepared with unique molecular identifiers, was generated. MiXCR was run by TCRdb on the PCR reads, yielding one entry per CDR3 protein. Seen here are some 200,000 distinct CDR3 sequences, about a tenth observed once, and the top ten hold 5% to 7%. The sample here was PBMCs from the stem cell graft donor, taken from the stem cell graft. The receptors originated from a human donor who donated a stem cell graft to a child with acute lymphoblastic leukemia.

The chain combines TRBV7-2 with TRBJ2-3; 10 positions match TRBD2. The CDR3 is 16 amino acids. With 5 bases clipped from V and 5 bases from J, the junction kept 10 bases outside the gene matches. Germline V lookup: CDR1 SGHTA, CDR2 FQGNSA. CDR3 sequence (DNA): TGTGCCAGCAGCGAACTAGCGGGGAGGCGGGGAGATACGCAGTATTTT. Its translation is CASSELAGRRGDTQYF. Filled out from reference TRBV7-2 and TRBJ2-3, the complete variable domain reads GAGVSQSPSNKVTEKGKDVELRCDPISGHTALYWYRQSLGQGLEFLIYFQGNSAPDKSGLPSDRFSAERTGGSVSTLTIQRTQQEDSAVYLCASSELAGRRGDTQYFGPGTRLTVL.

The CDR3 nucleotides read TGTGCCAGCAAACGGGTCCAAGAGACCCAGTACTTC. Its translation is CASKRVQETQYF. The V call is TRBV3-1, the J call TRBJ2-5; D is ambiguous. Germline lookup yields CDR1 LGHDT and CDR2 YNNKEL (reference sequence). The CDR3 loop spans 12 amino acids. Deletions cut 7 bases from V and 1 base from J, with 7 bases between.

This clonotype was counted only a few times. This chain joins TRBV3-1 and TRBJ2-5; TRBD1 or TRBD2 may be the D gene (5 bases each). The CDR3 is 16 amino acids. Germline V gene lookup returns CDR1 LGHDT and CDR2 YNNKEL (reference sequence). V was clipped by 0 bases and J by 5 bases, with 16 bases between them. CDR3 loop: CASSQDTRGAMETQYF. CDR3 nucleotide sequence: TGTGCCAGCAGCCAAGATACCCGGGGCGCCATGGAGACCCAGTACTTC.

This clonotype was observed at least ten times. The chain's CDR3 is CASSYGDRVYEQYF. CDR3 coding DNA: TGTGCCAGCAGTTACGGCGACAGGGTTTACGAGCAGTACTTC. This sequence joins TRBV12-3 or TRBV12-4 and TRBJ2-7; 7 bases agree with TRBD1. V shed 4 bases and J 4 bases; nucleotides not matched to a gene: 7. The CDR3 sequence is 14 residues long.

CDR3 DNA: TGTGCCTGGAGTCCCCTGGACAGGTCGGGAGGTGAGCAGTTCTTC. Translated, it gives CAWSPLDRSGGEQFF. The rearrangement joins TRBV30 to TRBJ2-1; D tentatively fits TRBD1 or TRBD2 (7 bases each). This CDR3 comprises 15 residues. CDR1 GTSNPN and CDR2 SVGIG come from the germline V gene (reference sequence). The V gene lost 2 bases and the J gene lost 9 bases, with 20 bases spanning the gap.

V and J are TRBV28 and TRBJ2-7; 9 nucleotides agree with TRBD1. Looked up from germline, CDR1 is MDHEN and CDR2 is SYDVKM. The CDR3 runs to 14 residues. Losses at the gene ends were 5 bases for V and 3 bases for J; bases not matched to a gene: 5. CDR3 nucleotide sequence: TGTGCCAGCAGTGACGGGACAGGGATCTACGAGCAGTACTTC. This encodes CASSDGTGIYEQYF.

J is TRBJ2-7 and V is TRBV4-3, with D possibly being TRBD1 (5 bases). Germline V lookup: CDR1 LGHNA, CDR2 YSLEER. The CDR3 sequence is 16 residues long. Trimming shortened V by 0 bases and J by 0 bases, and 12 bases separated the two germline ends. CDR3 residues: CASSQDRDSSSYEQYF. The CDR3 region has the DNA TGCGCCAGCAGCCAAGATAGAGACAGCAGCTCCTACGAGCAGTACTTC.

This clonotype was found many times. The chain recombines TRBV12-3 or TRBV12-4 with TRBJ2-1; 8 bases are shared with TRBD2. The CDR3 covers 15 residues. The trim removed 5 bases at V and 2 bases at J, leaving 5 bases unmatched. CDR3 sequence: CASSRSGDTYNEQFF. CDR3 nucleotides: TGTGCCAGCAGTCGTAGCGGGGATACCTACAATGAGCAGTTCTTC.